This TCR beta chain is from a study of lymphopenia after photon versus proton radiotherapy. Findings and caveats of the study: After the lymphocyte nadir, photon-treated repertoires showed oligoclonal expansion, especially of CD8+ Temra cells. Only patients who died were analyzed for survival; proton advantage is unproven.

V shed 2 bases and J shed 2 bases, with 3 bases lying between them. Germline values: CDR1 SQVTM, CDR2 ANQGSEA. CDR3 length: 11 amino acids. Clones were read by immunoSEQ multiplex PCR, and TCRdb kept only the in-frame ones, dropping some. Of approximately 25,000 clones detected, around four fifths appear once; the ten largest clones hold roughly 20%. This clone came up once. Its antigen remains unknown. The sample in question was peripheral blood, obtained from a patient treated with proton-based radiotherapy. The V call is TRBV29-1, the J call TRBJ1-2; D uncertain. The receptor was isolated from a woman between 65 and 79 years old with pancreatic cancer. Written as DNA, the CDR3 is TGCAGCGTTGAACTCAACTATGGCTACACCTTC. It encodes CSVELNYGYTF.